Presented here are 8 T cell receptor beta chains from one specimen sequenced in a study of cytomegalovirus exposure and HLA in healthy donors. In the PCR, 60 Vbeta and 13 Jbeta primers were used. Using immunoSEQ multiplex PCR, the repertoire was profiled, and TCRdb retains in-frame clones only, with some absent. The repertoire holds around 110,000 clones, with 77% as singletons. The sequenced material came from PBMCs. Source of these receptors: a male donor in good health and CMV-seronegative.

The chain joins TRBV6-6 to TRBJ2-3, with D hard to call. The CDR3 totals 16 residues. Germline CDR1 reads MNHNY; CDR2 reads SVGAGI (reference sequence). Trimming took off 4 bases at V and 2 bases at J, with 16 bases between the two ends. CDR3 in amino acids: CASSSSTKGDTDTQYF. CDR3 in DNA: TGTGCCAGCAGTTCCTCTACCAAAGGAGACACAGATACGCAGTATTTT.

V is TRBV4-2 and J is TRBJ2-3; 13 bases agree with TRBD2. CDR3 size: 17 residues. The germline V gene encodes CDR1 LGHNA and CDR2 YNFKEQ. The junction had 6 bases not matched to a gene; V was cut back by 1 base and J by 5 bases. The CDR3 loop reads CASSQGGLAGVGDTQYF. The CDR3 nucleotides are TGTGCCAGCAGCCAAGGAGGACTAGCGGGAGTAGGAGATACGCAGTATTTT.

This clone appeared a single time. Here the CDR3 reads CASSPDRNQPQHF. CDR3 bases: TGTGCCAGCAGCCCGGACAGAAATCAGCCCCAGCATTTT. This chain connects TRBV6-4 to TRBJ1-5; a weak D match, TRBD1 (6 bases). The CDR3 has 13 amino acids. Trimming took off 6 bases at V and 4 bases at J, with 10 bases between the two ends. Germline V gene data show CDR1 as MRHNA and CDR2 as SNTAGT.

The rearrangement joins TRBV13 to TRBJ2-7, with 9 bases lining up with TRBD2. The ends lost 2 bases at V and 6 bases at J; junction bases unmatched: 8. Germline values: CDR1 PRHDT, CDR2 FYEKMQ (reference sequence). This CDR3 has 15 amino acids. The CDR3 loop is CASSLTAGGKGEQYF. The CDR3 bases are TGTGCCAGCAGCTTAACAGCGGGAGGAAAGGGCGAGCAGTACTTC.

This clone was recorded only once. The V gene is TRBV4-1, the J gene TRBJ1-2; D remains unclear. The germline gives CDR1 MGHRA, CDR2 YSYEKL. Trimming cost V 6 bases and J 7 bases, with 9 bases left between them. The CDR3 runs 11 residues. The CDR3 spells CASRRGVGYTF. Here the CDR3 DNA reads TGCGCCAGCAGGCGCGGGGTTGGCTACACCTTC.

The CDR3 reads CASSSGQGRNTEAFF. In DNA form, the CDR3 reads TGCGCCAGCAGCTCCGGACAGGGGAGGAACACTGAAGCTTTCTTT. This rearrangement joins TRBV5-1 to TRBJ1-1; TRBD1 matches at 9 bases. Germline CDR1 is SGHRS and CDR2 is YFSETQ. This CDR3 has 15 residues. Losses at the gene ends were 3 bases for V and 1 base for J; bases not matched to a gene: 4.

A word on this clone: One end of the junction does not line up with germline, which may come from a read error. This chain links TRBV7-6 with TRBJ2-2; 7 nucleotides align to TRBD2. The CDR3 runs 16 residues. Germline CDR1 and CDR2: SGHVS and FNYEAQ. In DNA, the CDR3 is TGTGCCAGCACCTTATCGGCGGGAGTCCGTACCGGGGAGCTGTTTTTT. This encodes CASTLSAGVRTGELFF. Complete variable domain (other parts from reference TRBV7-6 and TRBJ2-2): GAGVSQSPRYKVTKRGQDVALRCDPISGHVSLYWYRQALGQGPEFLTYFNYEAQQDKSGLPNDRFSAERPEGSISTLTIQRTEQRDSAMYRCASTLSAGVRTGELFFGEGSRLTVL.

To note about this clone: One end of the junction does not line up with germline, which may come from a read error. This same CDR3 is encoded by further DNA sequences in the sample. The genes are TRBV6-5 and TRBJ1-1; D unresolved. The CDR3 extends over 12 amino acids. Germline V gene data show CDR1 as MNHEY and CDR2 as SVGAGI. CDR3 in DNA: TGTGCCAGCAGGCGTGTGGGGAGTGAAGCTTTCTTC. It encodes CASRRVGSEAFF.